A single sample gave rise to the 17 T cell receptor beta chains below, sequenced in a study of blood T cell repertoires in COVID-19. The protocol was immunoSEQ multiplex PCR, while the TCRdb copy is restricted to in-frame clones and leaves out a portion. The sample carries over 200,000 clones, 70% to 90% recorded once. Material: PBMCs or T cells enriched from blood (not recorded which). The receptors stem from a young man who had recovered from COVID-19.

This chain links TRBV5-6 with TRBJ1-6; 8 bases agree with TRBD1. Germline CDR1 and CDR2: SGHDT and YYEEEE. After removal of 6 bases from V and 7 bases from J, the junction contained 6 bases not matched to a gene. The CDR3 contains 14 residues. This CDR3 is CASISTGANSPLHF. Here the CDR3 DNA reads TGTGCCAGCATCTCGACAGGGGCCAATTCACCCCTCCACTTT.

DNA for the CDR3: TGCGCCAGCAGCCGAATACTGACGGGAAATCAGCCCCAGCATTTT. It codes for CASSRILTGNQPQHF. V and J are TRBV4-1 and TRBJ1-5; D ambiguous. Germline V gene lookup returns CDR1 MGHRA and CDR2 YSYEKL. Trimming removed 4 bases at V and 4 bases at J, with 14 bases between. The CDR3 spans 15 residues.

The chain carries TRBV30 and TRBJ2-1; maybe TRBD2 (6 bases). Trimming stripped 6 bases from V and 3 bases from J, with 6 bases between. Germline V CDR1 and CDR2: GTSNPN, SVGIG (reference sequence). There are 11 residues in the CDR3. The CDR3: CACGSYNEQFF. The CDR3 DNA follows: TGTGCCTGCGGGAGCTACAATGAGCAGTTCTTC.

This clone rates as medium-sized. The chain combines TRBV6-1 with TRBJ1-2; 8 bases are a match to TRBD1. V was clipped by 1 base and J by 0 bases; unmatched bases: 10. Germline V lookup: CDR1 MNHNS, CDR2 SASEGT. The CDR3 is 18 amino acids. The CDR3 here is CASSEEEETGDSNYGYTF. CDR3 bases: TGTGCCAGCAGTGAAGAGGAAGAGACAGGGGACTCTAACTATGGCTACACCTTC.

CDR3 bases: TGTGCCAGCAGCTCCTACCCCGATGAGCAGTTCTTC. As protein: CASSSYPDEQFF. The V gene is TRBV13, the J gene TRBJ2-1; D is undetermined. The CDR3 consists of 12 residues. The ends were cut back, 4 bases at V and 8 bases at J, with 9 bases in the middle. In germline, CDR1 is PRHDT, CDR2 FYEKMQ (reference sequence).

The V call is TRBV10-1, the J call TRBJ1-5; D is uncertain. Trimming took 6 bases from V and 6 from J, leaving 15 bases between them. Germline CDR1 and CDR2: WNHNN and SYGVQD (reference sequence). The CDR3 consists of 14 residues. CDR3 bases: TGCGCCAGCAGCCCAGTGCGGGATACTCAGCCCCAGCATTTT. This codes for CASSPVRDTQPQHF.

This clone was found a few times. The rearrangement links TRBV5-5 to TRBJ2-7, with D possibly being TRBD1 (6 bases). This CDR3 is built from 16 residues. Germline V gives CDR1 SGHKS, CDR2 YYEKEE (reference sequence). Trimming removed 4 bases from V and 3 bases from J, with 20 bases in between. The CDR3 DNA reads TGTGCCAGCAGCCTGAGTCCCGTACAGGGTATCTACGAGCAGTACTTC. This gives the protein CASSLSPVQGIYEQYF.

The CDR3 nucleotides read TGTGCCAGCAGCCGAACCCCGGACAGCCTTTCTGAGCAGTTCTTC. This codes for CASSRTPDSLSEQFF. This chain links TRBV4-2 with TRBJ2-1; D perhaps matches TRBD1 (6 bases). Per germline, CDR1 LGHNA and CDR2 YNFKEQ. Trimming took off 4 bases at V and 9 bases at J, with 19 bases between the two ends. This CDR3 is 15 amino acids long.

The CDR3 region is CASSVLLGGGGETQYF. The CDR3 nucleotides read TGTGCCAGCAGTGTTCTCCTAGGAGGGGGCGGAGAGACCCAGTACTTC. The chain uses TRBV2 and TRBJ2-5; D might be TRBD1 (7 bases). Germline CDR1 reads SNHLY; CDR2 reads FYNNEI. This CDR3 comprises 16 residues. Trimming took 4 bases from V and 4 from J, leaving 19 bases between them.

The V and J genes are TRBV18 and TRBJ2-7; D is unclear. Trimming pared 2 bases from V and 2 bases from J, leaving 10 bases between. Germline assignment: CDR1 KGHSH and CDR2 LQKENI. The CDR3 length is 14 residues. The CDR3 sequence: CASSPSKTTYEQYF. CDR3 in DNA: TGTGCCAGCTCACCAAGTAAAACTACCTACGAGCAGTACTTC.

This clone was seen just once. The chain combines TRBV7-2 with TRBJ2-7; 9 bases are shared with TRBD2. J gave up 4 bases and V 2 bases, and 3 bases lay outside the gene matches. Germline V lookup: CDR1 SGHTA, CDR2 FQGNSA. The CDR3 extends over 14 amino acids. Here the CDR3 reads CASSLLAGLYEQYF. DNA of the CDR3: TGTGCCAGCAGCTTACTAGCGGGGCTTTACGAGCAGTACTTC. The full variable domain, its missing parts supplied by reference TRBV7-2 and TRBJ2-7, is GAGVSQSPSNKVTEKGKDVELRCDPISGHTALYWYRQSLGQGLEFLIYFQGNSAPDKSGLPSDRFSAERTGGSVSTLTIQRTQQEDSAVYLCASSLLAGLYEQYFGPGTRLTVT.

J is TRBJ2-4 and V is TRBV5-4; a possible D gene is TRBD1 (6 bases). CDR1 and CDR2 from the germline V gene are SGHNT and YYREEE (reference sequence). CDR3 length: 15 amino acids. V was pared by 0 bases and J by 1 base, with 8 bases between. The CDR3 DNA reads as TGTGCCAGCAGCTTGGTCCAGGGGGCCAAAAACATTCAGTACTTC. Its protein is CASSLVQGAKNIQYF.

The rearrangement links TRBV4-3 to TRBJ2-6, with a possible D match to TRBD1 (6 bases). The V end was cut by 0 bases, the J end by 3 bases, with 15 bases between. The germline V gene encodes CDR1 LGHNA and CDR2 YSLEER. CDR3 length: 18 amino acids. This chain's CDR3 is CASSQDSVDSVGANVLTF. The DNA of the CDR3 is TGCGCCAGCAGCCAAGATAGTGTGGACAGTGTTGGGGCCAACGTCCTGACTTTC.

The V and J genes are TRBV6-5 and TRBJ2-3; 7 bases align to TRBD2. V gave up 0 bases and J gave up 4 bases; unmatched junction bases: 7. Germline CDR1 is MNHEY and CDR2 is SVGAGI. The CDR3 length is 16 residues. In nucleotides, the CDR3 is TGTGCCAGCAGTTACTCTATCCTAGCGGTCCCAGATACGCAGTATTTT. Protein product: CASSYSILAVPDTQYF.

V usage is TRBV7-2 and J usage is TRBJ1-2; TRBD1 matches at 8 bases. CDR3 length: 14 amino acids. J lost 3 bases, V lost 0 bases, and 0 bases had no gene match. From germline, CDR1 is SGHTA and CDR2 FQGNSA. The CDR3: CASSLATGDYGYTF. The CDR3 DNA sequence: TGTGCCAGCAGCTTAGCGACAGGGGACTATGGCTACACCTTC.

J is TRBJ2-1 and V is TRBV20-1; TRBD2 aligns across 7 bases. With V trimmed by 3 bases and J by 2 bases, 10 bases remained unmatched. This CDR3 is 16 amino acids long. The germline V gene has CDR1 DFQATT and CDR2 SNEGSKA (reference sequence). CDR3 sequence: CSASSPTSSPYNEQFF. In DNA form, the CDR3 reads TGCAGTGCTAGTAGCCCGACTAGCAGCCCCTACAATGAGCAGTTCTTC.

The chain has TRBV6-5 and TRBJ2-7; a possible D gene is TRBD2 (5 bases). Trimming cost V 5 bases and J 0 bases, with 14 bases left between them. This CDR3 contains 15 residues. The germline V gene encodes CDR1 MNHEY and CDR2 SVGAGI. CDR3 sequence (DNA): TGTGCCAGCAGTCGGTTCGGGGTTCACTCCTACGAGCAGTACTTC. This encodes CASSRFGVHSYEQYF.